Below, one T cell receptor beta chain is given with its context. Both 60 Vbeta primers and 13 Jbeta primers went into the PCR. Clones were read by immunoSEQ multiplex PCR, and TCRdb kept only the in-frame ones, dropping some. The sample carries some 150,000 clones, roughly 70% recorded once. This entry belongs to a study of cytomegalovirus exposure and HLA in healthy donors. Study-wide background: Early release data held roughly 90 million unique TCRs from HLA-typed donors.

Germline assignment: CDR1 MNHEY and CDR2 SVGAGI. Unmatched junction bases numbered 11, after V lost 9 bases and J lost 7 bases. The CDR3 is 13 amino acids. This sequence originates from a woman between 40 and 55 years old in good health and CMV-seronegative. The sequencing input was PBMCs. The chain couples TRBV6-5 to TRBJ1-1; TRBD1 matches at 7 bases. The CDR3 sequence is CASGQALPGEAFF. The CDR3 DNA reads as TGTGCCAGTGGACAGGCCCTACCTGGTGAAGCTTTCTTT.